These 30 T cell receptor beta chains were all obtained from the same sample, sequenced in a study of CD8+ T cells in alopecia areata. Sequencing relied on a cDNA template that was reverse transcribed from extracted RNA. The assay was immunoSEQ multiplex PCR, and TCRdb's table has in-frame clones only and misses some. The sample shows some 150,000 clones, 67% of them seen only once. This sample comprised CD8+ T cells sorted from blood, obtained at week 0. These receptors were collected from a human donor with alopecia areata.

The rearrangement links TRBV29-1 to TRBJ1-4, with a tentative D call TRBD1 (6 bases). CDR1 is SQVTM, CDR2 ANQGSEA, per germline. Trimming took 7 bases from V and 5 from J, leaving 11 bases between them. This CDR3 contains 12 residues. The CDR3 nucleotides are TGCAGCGCTGCCACAGGGAATGAAAAACTGTTTTTT. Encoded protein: CSAATGNEKLFF.

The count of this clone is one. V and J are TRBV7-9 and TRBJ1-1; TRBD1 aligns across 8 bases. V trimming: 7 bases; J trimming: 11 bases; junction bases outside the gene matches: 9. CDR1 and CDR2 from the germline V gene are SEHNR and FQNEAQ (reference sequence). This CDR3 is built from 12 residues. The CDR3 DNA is TGTGCCAGCACAGGACAGGGAGGTTTCGCTTTCTTT. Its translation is CASTGQGGFAFF.

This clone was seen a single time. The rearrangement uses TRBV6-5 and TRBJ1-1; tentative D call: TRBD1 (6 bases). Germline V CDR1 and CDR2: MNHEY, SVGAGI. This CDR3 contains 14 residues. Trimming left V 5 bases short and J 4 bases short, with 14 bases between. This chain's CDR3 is CASSPPRGPTEAFF. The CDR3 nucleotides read TGTGCCAGCAGTCCCCCACGGGGGCCCACTGAAGCTTTCTTT.

The CDR3: CASSLLEHSSTDTQYF. The CDR3 coding sequence is TGTGCCAGCAGCTTACTAGAACATTCTAGCACAGATACGCAGTATTTT. This sequence joins TRBV7-9 and TRBJ2-3; D unclear. The V gene lost 2 bases and the J gene lost 0 bases, with 12 bases spanning the gap. The CDR3 is 16 amino acids. Germline CDR1 reads SEHNR; CDR2 reads FQNEAQ (reference sequence).

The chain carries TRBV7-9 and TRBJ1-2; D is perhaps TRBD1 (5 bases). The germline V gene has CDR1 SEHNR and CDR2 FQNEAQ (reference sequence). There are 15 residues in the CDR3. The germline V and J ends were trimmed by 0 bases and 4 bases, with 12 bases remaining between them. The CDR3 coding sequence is TGTGCCAGCAGCTTAGCGGACCAGGGCAGCTATGGCTACACCTTC. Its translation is CASSLADQGSYGYTF.

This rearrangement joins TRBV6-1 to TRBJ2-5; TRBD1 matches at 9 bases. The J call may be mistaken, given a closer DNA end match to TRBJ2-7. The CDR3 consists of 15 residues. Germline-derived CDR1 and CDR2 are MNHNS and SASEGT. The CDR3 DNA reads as TGTGCCAGCAGCCACACCGGGACAGGGTATTACGAGCAGTACTTC. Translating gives CASSHTGTGYYEQYF.

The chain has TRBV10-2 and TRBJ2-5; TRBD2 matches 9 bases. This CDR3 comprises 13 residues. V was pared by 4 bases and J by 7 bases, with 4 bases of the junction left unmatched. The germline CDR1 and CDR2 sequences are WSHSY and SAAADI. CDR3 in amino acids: CASSGGGAATQYF. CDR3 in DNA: TGCGCCAGCAGTGGCGGGGGGGCCGCGACCCAGTACTTC.

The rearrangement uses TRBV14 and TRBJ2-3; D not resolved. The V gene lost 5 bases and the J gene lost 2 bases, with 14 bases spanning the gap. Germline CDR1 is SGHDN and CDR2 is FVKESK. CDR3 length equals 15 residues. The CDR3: CASSIRPHYTDTQYF. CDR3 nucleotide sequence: TGTGCCAGCAGCATACGGCCACACTACACAGATACGCAGTATTTT. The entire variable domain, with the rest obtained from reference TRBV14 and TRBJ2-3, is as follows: EAGVTQFPSHSVIEKGQTVTLRCDPISGHDNLYWYRRVMGKEIKFLLHFVKESKQDESGMPNNRFLAERTGGTYSTLKVQPAELEDSGVYFCASSIRPHYTDTQYFGPGTRLTVL.

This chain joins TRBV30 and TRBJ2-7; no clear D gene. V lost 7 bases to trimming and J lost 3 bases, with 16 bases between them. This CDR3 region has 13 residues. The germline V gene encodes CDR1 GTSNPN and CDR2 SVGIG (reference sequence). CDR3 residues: CASATASVYEQYF. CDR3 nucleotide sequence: TGTGCCTCCGCGACCGCCTCTGTCTACGAGCAGTACTTC.

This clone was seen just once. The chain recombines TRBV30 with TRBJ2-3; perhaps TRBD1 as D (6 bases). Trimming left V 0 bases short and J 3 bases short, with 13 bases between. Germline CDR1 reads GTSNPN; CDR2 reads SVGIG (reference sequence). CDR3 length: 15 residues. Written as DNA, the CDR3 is TGTGCCTGGAGTGTGACAGGAGCCCTTACAGATACGCAGTATTTT. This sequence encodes CAWSVTGALTDTQYF. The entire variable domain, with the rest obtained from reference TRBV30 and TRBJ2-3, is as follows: SQTIHQWPATLVQPVGSPLSLECTVEGTSNPNLYWYRQAAGRGLQLLFYSVGIGQISSEVPQNLSASRPQDRQFILSSKKLLLSDSGFYLCAWSVTGALTDTQYFGPGTRLTVL.

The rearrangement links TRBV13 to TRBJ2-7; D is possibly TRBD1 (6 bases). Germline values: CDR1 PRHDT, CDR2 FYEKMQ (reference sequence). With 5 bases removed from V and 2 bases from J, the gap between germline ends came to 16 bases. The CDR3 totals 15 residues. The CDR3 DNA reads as TGTGCCAGCAGCCACTATCAGGGGCCACCCTACGAGCAGTACTTC. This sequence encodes CASSHYQGPPYEQYF.

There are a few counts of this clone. CDR3 region: CATSTSHRHTDTQYF. The CDR3 nucleotides are TGTGCCACCAGCACTAGTCACAGGCACACAGATACGCAGTATTTT. V and J are TRBV15 and TRBJ2-3; weak D call: TRBD1 (5 bases). Germline values: CDR1 LNHNV, CDR2 YYDKDF (reference sequence). The V and J ends lost 4 bases and 2 bases respectively, with 13 bases between them. CDR3 length equals 15 residues.

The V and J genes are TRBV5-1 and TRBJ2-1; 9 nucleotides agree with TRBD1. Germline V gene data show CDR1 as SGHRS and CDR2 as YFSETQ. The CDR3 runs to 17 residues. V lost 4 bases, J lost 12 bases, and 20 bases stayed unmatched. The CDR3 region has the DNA TGCGCCAGCAGCCCTGACAGGGGGTCTTCGGTGGGGCTAGGGCAGTTCTTC. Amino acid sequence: CASSPDRGSSVGLGQFF. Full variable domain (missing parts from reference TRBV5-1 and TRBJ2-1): KAGVTQTPRYLIKTRGQQVTLSCSPISGHRSVSWYQQTPGQGLQFLFEYFSETQRNKGNFPGRFSGRQFSNSRSEMNVSTLELGDSALYLCASSPDRGSSVGLGQFFGPGTRLTVL.

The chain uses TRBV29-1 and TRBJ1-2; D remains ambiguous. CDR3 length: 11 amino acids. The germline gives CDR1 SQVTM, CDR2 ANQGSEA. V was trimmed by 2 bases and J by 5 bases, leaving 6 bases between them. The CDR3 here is CSVESRYGYTF. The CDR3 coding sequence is TGCAGCGTTGAATCGCGGTATGGCTACACCTTC.

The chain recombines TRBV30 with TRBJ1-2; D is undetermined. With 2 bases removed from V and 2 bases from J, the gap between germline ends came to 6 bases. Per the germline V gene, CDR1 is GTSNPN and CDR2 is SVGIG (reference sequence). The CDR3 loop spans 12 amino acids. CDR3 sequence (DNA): TGTGCCTGGAGTCCACAGAACTATGGCTACACCTTC. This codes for CAWSPQNYGYTF.

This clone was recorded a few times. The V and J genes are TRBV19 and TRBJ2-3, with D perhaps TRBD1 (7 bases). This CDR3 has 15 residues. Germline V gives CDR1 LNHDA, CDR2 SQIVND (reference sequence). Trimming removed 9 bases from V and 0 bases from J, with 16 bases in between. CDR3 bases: TGTGCCAGCCTAAAGTCAGGGGGGAGCACAGATACGCAGTATTTT. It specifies CASLKSGGSTDTQYF.

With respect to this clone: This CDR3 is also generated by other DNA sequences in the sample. CDR3 in DNA: TGCGCCAGCAGCCAAGGACAGGGGGCTACCTACGAGCAGTACTTC. This codes for CASSQGQGATYEQYF. The chain has TRBV4-1 and TRBJ2-7; the match to TRBD1 covers 10 bases. Germline assignment: CDR1 MGHRA and CDR2 YSYEKL. There are 15 residues in the CDR3. V trimming: 1 base; J trimming: 2 bases; junction bases outside the gene matches: 2.

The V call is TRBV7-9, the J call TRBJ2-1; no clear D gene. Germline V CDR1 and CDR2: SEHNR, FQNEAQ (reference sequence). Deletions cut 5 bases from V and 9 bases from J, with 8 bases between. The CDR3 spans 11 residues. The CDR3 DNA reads TGTGCCAGCAGCCTCCTAAGTGAGCAGTTCTTC. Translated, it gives CASSLLSEQFF. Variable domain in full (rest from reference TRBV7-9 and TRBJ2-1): DTGVSQNPRHKITKRGQNVTFRCDPISEHNRLYWYRQTLGQGPEFLTYFQNEAQLEKSRLLSDRFSAERPKGSFSTLEIQRTEQGDSAMYLCASSLLSEQFFGPGTRLTVL.

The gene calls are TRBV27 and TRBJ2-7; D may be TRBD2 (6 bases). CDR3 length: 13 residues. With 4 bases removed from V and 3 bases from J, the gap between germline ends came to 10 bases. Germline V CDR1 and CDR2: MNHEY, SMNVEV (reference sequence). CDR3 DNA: TGTGCCAGCAGTTCCGGGGGAGGCTACGAGCAGTACTTC. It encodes CASSSGGGYEQYF.

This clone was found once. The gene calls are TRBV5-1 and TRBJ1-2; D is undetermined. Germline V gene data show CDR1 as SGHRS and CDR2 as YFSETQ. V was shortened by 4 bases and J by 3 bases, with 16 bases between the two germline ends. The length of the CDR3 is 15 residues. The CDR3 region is CASSPLTTTDYGYTF. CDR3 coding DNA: TGCGCCAGCAGCCCACTGACAACTACGGACTATGGCTACACCTTC.

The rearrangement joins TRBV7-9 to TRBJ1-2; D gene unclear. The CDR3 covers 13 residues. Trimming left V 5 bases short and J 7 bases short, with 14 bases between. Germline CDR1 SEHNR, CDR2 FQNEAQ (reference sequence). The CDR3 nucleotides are TGTGCCAGCAGCCTGGGAGGCCGAGGTGGCTACACCTTC. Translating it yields CASSLGGRGGYTF.

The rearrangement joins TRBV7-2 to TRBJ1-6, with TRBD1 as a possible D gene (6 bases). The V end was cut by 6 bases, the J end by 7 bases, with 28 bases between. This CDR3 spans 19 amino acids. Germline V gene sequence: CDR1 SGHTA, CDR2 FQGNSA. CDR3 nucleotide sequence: TGTGCCAGCAGTTATAGGGTCCTACAGGGACTTCTCTCCAATTCACCCCTCCACTTT. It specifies CASSYRVLQGLLSNSPLHF.

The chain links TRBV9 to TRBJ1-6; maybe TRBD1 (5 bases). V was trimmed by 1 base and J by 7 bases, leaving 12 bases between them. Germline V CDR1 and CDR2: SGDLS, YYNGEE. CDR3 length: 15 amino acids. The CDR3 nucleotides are TGTGCCAGCAGCGTATCGGGACCCGAAAATTCACCCCTCCACTTT. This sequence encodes CASSVSGPENSPLHF.

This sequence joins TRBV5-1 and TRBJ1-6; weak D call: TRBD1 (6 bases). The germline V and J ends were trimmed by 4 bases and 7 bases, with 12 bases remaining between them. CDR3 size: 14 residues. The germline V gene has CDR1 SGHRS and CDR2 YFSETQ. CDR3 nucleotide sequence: TGCGCCAGCAGCGCGGGACACCGAAATTCACCCCTCCACTTT. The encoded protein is CASSAGHRNSPLHF.

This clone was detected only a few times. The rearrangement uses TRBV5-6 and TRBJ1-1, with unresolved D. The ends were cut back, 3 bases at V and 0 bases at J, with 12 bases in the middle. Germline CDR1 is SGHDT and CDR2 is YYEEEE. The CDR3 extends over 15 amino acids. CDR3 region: CASSWGTRLNTEAFF. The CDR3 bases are TGTGCCAGCAGCTGGGGTACACGTTTGAACACTGAAGCTTTCTTT.

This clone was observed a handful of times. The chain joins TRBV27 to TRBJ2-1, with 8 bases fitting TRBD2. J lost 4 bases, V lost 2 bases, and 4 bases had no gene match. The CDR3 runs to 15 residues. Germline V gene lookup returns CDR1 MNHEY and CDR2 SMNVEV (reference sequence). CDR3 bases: TGTGCCAGCAGTTTAGCGGGGGGCCCTTACAATGAGCAGTTCTTC. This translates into CASSLAGGPYNEQFF.

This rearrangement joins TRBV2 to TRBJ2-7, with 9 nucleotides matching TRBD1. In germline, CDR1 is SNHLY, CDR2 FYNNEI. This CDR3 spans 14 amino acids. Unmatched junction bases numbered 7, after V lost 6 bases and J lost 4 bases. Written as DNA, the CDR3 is TGTGCCAGCAGGCCTAACAGGGGGCGATACGAGCAGTACTTC. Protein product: CASRPNRGRYEQYF.

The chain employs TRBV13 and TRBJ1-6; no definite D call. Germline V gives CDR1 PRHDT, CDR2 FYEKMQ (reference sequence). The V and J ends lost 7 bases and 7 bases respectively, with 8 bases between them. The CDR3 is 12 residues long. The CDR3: CASTVGNSPLHF. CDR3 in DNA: TGTGCCAGCACCGTGGGAAATTCACCCCTCCACTTT.

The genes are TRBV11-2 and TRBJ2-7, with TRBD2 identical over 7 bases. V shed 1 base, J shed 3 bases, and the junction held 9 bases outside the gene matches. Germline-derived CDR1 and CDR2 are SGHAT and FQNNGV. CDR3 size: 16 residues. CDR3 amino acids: CASSLGGGPNFYEQYF. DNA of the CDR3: TGTGCCAGCAGCTTAGGGGGGGGACCGAACTTCTACGAGCAGTACTTC.

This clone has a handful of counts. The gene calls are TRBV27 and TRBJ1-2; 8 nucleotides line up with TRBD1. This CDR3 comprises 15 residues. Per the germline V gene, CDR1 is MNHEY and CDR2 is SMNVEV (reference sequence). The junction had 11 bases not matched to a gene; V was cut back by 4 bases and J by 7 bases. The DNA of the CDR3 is TGTGCCAGCAGTTCAGCCGGGACAGGTCTCTTTGGCTACACCTTC. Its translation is CASSSAGTGLFGYTF.